This entry lists 14 T cell receptor beta chains sequenced from one sample in a study of PD-1 blockade in classical Hodgkin lymphoma (dated by TCRdb to 2020 to 2022). The library was prepared using the immunoSEQ multiplex PCR assay. The table comes from immuneACCESS by way of TCRdb, which keeps in-frame sequences with V and J called. Part of the clones is missing from these tables; in studies checked, under half for an unresolved V gene and the rest for unknown reasons. The sample profile shows tens of thousands of clones; 85% of them were found once. The ten largest clones capture about 2.4% of the sample. In the paper's terms, the time point label means: cycle 1 day 1 (C1D1), immediately before nivolumab initiation. Relapse after autologous stem cell transplantation had occurred in all trial patients, and cohorts A, B and C were distinguished by prior brentuximab vedotin exposure. Magnetic negative selection with a Miltenyi CD4+ T cell isolation kit was used to purify CD4+ T cells from thawed PBMCs.

The sequencing used CD4+ T cells from blood, collected at baseline. These receptors came from a human donor with classical Hodgkin lymphoma.

The V and J genes are TRBV7-2 and TRBJ2-2, with D tentatively TRBD1 (6 bases). V was pared by 8 bases and J by 5 bases, with 18 bases between. Germline values: CDR1 SGHTA, CDR2 FQGNSA. The CDR3 runs 15 residues. The CDR3 DNA reads as TGTGCCAGCGGCAAAACAGGGCTTCGGACCGGGGAGCTGTTTTTT. Translation gives CASGKTGLRTGELFF. Drawing the rest from reference TRBV7-2 and TRBJ2-2, the complete variable domain is GAGVSQSPSNKVTEKGKDVELRCDPISGHTALYWYRQSLGQGLEFLIYFQGNSAPDKSGLPSDRFSAERTGGSVSTLTIQRTQQEDSAVYLCASGKTGLRTGELFFGEGSRLTVL.

J is TRBJ1-3 and V is TRBV7-2; D unclear. Germline V gene lookup returns CDR1 SGHTA and CDR2 FQGNSA. V shed 3 bases and J shed 0 bases, with 9 bases lying between them. The CDR3 covers 15 residues. Here the CDR3 DNA reads TGTGCCAGCAGCTTTGCGTCCGGCTCTGGAAACACCATATATTTT. Translation: CASSFASGSGNTIYF.

The chain employs TRBV5-6 and TRBJ1-5; D is possibly TRBD1 (5 bases). Per the germline V gene, CDR1 is SGHDT and CDR2 is YYEEEE. Trimming removed 4 bases at V and 3 bases at J, with 20 bases between. The CDR3 is 17 residues long. The CDR3 DNA sequence: TGTGCCAGCAGCCGCCGGGGTGGAGACAGCCCCAATCAGCCCCAGCATTTT. Translated: CASSRRGGDSPNQPQHF.

The chain is built from TRBV30 and TRBJ1-6, with a weak D call TRBD1 (5 bases). CDR3 length: 13 residues. Germline assignment: CDR1 GTSNPN and CDR2 SVGIG (reference sequence). Deletions cut 0 bases from V and 8 bases from J, with 8 bases between. CDR3 sequence: CAWSVGEDSPLHF. The CDR3, as DNA: TGTGCCTGGAGTGTGGGGGAGGATTCACCCCTCCACTTT.

The chain has TRBV29-1 and TRBJ2-1, with TRBD2 identical over 7 bases. V trimming: 5 bases; J trimming: 7 bases; junction bases outside the gene matches: 11. The CDR3 totals 14 residues. Germline CDR1 reads SQVTM; CDR2 reads ANQGSEA. The CDR3: CSVRLADLRNEQFF. In DNA, the CDR3 is TGCAGCGTTCGACTAGCTGACTTGAGGAATGAGCAGTTCTTC.

The chain has TRBV15 and TRBJ2-1; a weak D match, TRBD2 (6 bases). CDR1 and CDR2 from the germline V gene are LNHNV and YYDKDF (reference sequence). Trimming cost V 0 bases and J 10 bases, with 19 bases left between them. This CDR3 is built from 16 residues. The CDR3 DNA sequence: TGTGCCACCAGCAGAGATGGGACTGCACGTCGGGTCGAGCAGTTCTTC. The encoded protein is CATSRDGTARRVEQFF.

This clone has a single count. The V gene is TRBV27, the J gene TRBJ2-1, with 9 bases matching TRBD2. Trimming took 7 bases from V and 0 from J; bases not matched to a gene: 1. Germline loops: CDR1 MNHEY, CDR2 SMNVEV (reference sequence). This CDR3 has 14 residues. The CDR3 loop reads CASTGLASYNEQFF. The CDR3 nucleotides are TGTGCCAGCACGGGACTAGCCTCCTACAATGAGCAGTTCTTC.

The chain has TRBV27 and TRBJ2-3, with D unresolved. Trimming removed 0 bases at V and 2 bases at J, with 9 bases between. This CDR3 comprises 15 residues. Looked up from germline, CDR1 is MNHEY and CDR2 is SMNVEV (reference sequence). CDR3 loop: CASSLSGRTTDTQYF. CDR3 in DNA: TGTGCCAGCAGTTTATCTGGGCGGACCACAGATACGCAGTATTTT.

The chain employs TRBV25-1 and TRBJ2-1, with a weak D call TRBD2 (5 bases). This CDR3 has 16 residues. V lost 2 bases, J lost 2 bases, and 13 bases lay in between. Germline V gene sequence: CDR1 MGHDK, CDR2 SYGVNS. This CDR3 is CASSERLLGAYNEQFF. In DNA, the CDR3 is TGTGCCAGCAGTGAACGGTTACTAGGAGCCTACAATGAGCAGTTCTTC.

The chain combines TRBV19 with TRBJ1-2; no clear D. Germline CDR1 is LNHDA and CDR2 is SQIVND (reference sequence). The CDR3 consists of 12 residues. V lost 0 bases, J lost 7 bases, and 6 bases lay in between. CDR3 coding DNA: TGTGCCAGTAGTATAGAGGGCAGTGGCTACACCTTC. Its translation: CASSIEGSGYTF. Full variable domain (rest looked up from reference TRBV19 and TRBJ1-2): DGGITQSPKYLFRKEGQNVTLSCEQNLNHDAMYWYRQDPGQGLRLIYYSQIVNDFQKGDIAEGYSVSREKKESFPLTVTSAQKNPTAFYLCASSIEGSGYTFGSGTRLTVV.

The chain uses TRBV6-1 and TRBJ1-2, with 9 bases lining up with TRBD1. The CDR3 consists of 15 residues. The germline gives CDR1 MNHNS, CDR2 SASEGT. J was trimmed by 3 bases and V by 7 bases; bases with no gene match: 9. The CDR3 here is CASNQQGAGDYGYTF. CDR3 bases: TGTGCCAGCAATCAACAGGGGGCAGGTGACTATGGCTACACCTTC.

The chain joins TRBV7-2 to TRBJ2-2, with 11 positions matching TRBD2. V lost 5 bases to trimming and J lost 6 bases; unmatched junction nucleotides: 14. The CDR3 length is 18 residues. Germline CDR1 and CDR2: SGHTA and FQGNSA. CDR3: CASSTRTSGLGGAGELFF. CDR3 DNA sequence: TGTGCCAGCAGCACCCGGACTAGCGGGTTGGGGGGAGCCGGGGAGCTGTTTTTT.

The chain links TRBV15 to TRBJ2-5; TRBD2 matches at 10 bases. The V gene's germline CDR1 is LNHNV and CDR2 YYDKDF (reference sequence). This CDR3 has 19 residues. With V trimmed by 2 bases and J by 4 bases, 16 bases remained unmatched. The CDR3 region is CATSRRGLQAGGPRETQYF. CDR3 DNA: TGTGCCACCAGCAGACGAGGGTTACAAGCGGGAGGGCCTCGAGAGACCCAGTACTTC.

CDR3 bases: TGCAGTGCCCCGCGGGTCAATGAGCAGTTCTTC. This encodes CSAPRVNEQFF. The rearrangement joins TRBV20-1 to TRBJ2-1; D might be TRBD2 (5 bases). V was clipped by 6 bases and J by 6 bases, with 9 bases between them. Germline CDR1 is DFQATT and CDR2 is SNEGSKA (reference sequence). CDR3 length equals 11 residues.